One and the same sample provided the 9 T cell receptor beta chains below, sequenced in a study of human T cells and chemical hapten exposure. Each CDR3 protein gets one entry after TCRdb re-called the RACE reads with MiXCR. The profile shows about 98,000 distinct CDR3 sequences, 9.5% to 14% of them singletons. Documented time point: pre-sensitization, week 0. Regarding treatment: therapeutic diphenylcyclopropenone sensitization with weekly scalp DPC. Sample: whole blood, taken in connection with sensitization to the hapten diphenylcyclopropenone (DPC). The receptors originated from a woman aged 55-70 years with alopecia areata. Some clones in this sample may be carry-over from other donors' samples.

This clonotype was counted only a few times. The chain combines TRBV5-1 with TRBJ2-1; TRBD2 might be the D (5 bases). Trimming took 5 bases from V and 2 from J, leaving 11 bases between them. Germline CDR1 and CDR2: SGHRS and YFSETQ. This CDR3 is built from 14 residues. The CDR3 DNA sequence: TGCGCCAGCAGTTCCGCGGGTACCTACAATGAGCAGTTCTTC. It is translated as CASSSAGTYNEQFF.

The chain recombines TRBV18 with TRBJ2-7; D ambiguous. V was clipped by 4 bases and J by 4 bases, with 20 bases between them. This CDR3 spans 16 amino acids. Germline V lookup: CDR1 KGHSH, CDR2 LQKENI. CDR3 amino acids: CASSLGRGTQAYEQYF. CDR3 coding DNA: TGTGCCAGCTCACTCGGGCGCGGTACCCAGGCGTACGAGCAGTACTTC.

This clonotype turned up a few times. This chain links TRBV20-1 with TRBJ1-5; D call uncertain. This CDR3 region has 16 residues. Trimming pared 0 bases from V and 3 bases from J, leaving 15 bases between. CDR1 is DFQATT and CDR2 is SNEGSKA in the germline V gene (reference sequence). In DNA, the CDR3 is TGCAGTGCTAGAGATGGAGGAGACAACTACAATCAGCCCCAGCATTTT. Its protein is CSARDGGDNYNQPQHF.

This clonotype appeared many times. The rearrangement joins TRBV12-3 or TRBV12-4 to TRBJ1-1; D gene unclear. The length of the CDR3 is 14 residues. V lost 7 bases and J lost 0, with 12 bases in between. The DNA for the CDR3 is TGTGCCAGCATTAAGTCAGGAATGAACACTGAAGCTTTCTTT. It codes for CASIKSGMNTEAFF.

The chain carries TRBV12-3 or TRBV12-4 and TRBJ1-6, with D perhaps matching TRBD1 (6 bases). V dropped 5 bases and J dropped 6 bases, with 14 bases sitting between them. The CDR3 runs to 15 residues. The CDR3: CASSRLTGVNSPLHF. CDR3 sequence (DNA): TGTGCCAGCAGTCGATTGACAGGAGTTAATTCACCCCTCCACTTT.

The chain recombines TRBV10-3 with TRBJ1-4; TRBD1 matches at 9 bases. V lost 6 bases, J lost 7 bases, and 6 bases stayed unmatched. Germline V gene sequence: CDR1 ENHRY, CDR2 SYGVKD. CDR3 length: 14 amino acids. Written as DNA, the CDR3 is TGTGCCATCAGCCTGGACAGGGGAGTTGAAAAACTGTTTTTT. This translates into CAISLDRGVEKLFF.

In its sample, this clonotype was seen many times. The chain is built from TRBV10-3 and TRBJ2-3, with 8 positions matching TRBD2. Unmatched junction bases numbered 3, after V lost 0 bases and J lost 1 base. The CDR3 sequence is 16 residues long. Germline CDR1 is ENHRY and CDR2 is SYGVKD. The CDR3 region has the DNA TGTGCCATCAGTGAGTCGGAGACTAGCGGCACAGATACGCAGTATTTT. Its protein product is CAISESETSGTDTQYF.

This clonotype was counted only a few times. In DNA, the CDR3 is TGCGCCAGCAGCCCCAGGGAGACACAATATGGCTACACCTTC. It encodes CASSPRETQYGYTF. The V call is TRBV4-1, the J call TRBJ1-2; D is possibly TRBD1 (5 bases). The CDR3 totals 14 residues. The V gene's germline CDR1 is MGHRA and CDR2 YSYEKL. Deletions cut 4 bases from V and 5 bases from J, with 14 bases between.

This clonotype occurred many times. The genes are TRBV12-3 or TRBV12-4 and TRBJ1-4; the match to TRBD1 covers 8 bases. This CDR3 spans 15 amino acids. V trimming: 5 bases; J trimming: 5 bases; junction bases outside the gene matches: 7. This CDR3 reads CASSLNSGGNEKLFF. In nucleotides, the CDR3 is TGTGCCAGCAGTCTCAATTCAGGGGGCAATGAAAAACTGTTTTTT.